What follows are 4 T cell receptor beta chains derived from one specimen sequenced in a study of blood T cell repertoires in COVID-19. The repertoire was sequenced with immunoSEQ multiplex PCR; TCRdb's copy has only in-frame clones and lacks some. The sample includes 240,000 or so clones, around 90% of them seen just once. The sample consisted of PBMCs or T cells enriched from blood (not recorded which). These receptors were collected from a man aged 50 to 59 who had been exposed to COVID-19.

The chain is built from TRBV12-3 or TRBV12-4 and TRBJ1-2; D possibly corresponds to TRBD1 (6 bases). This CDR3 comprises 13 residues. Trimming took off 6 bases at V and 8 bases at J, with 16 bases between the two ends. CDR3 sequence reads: CASRTDRFDGYTF. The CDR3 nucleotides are TGTGCCAGCAGAACCGACAGGTTCGACGGCTACACCTTC.

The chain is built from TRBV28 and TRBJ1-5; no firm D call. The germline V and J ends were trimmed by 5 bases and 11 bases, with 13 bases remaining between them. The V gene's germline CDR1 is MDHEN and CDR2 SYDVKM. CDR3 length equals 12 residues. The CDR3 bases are TGTGCCAGCAGTCTTTCATCCCTAACCCAGCATTTT. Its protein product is CASSLSSLTQHF.

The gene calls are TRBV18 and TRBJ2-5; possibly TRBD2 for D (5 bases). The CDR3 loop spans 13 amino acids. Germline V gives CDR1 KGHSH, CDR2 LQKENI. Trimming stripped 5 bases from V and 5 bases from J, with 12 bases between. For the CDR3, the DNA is TGTGCCAGCTCATTAAACCCGGGGGAGACCCAGTACTTC. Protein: CASSLNPGETQYF.

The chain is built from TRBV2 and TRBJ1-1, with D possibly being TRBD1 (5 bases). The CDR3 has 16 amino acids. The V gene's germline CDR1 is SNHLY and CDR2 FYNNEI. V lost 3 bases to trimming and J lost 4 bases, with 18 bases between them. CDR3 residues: CASSESVGSRGTEAFF. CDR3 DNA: TGTGCCAGCAGTGAGAGCGTGGGGTCTAGGGGCACTGAAGCTTTCTTT. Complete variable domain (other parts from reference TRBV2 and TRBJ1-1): EPEVTQTPSHQVTQMGQEVILRCVPISNHLYFYWYRQILGQKVEFLVSFYNNEISEKSEIFDDQFSVERPDGSNFTLKIRSTKLEDSAMYFCASSESVGSRGTEAFFGQGTRLTVV.